Below are 3 T cell receptor beta chains sequenced from a single sample in a study of a mutant IDH1 vaccine in newly diagnosed glioma (TCRdb year 2021). To prepare the library, the immunoSEQ multiplex PCR assay was applied. Imported from immuneACCESS, the table was reduced by TCRdb to in-frame sequences with V and J called. These copies leave out some clones; in studies compared against another copy, an unresolved V gene accounts for under half, and the cause of the remainder is not known. A total of about 23,000 clones appear in this sample, roughly 85% of them only once. 8% to 10% of the sample is held by the ten biggest clonotypes. No antigen has been assigned to these receptors. In light of the paper, this sample's time point label describes: week 11, during vaccination. Each vaccine dose, consisting of 300 ug of a 20-mer mutant IDH1 peptide in Montanide, was administered subcutaneously with topical imiquimod.

This material consisted of PBMCs, taken from a glioma patient whose treatment included an IDH1 peptide vaccine. The receptors were gathered from a middle-aged man with glioma.

The chain is built from TRBV6-4 and TRBJ1-2; 9 bases are a match to TRBD1. CDR3 size: 15 residues. The V and J ends lost 4 bases and 4 bases, in that order; junction bases with no gene match: 7. Germline V CDR1 and CDR2: MRHNA, SNTAGT. The DNA of the CDR3 is TGTGCCAGCAGTGTACAGGGGGCTCCTAGCTATGGCTACACCTTC. As protein: CASSVQGAPSYGYTF.

The J gene is TRBJ1-1, the V gene TRBV7-8; unclear D gene. The V and J ends lost 5 bases and 1 base respectively, with 14 bases between them. The length of the CDR3 is 15 residues. Germline V gives CDR1 SGHVS, CDR2 FQNEAQ. CDR3 sequence (DNA): TGTGCCAGCAGCCCACGGACCGACCCGAACACTGAAGCTTTCTTT. Its protein product is CASSPRTDPNTEAFF.

This clone was seen once. The chain couples TRBV10-2 to TRBJ1-2; tentative D call: TRBD1 (6 bases). CDR1 and CDR2 from the germline V gene are WSHSY and SAAADI. The CDR3 totals 14 residues. V lost 10 bases and J 9 bases, leaving 24 bases between the germline ends. CDR3 residues: CATSETRSTGSYTF. The CDR3 DNA is TGCGCCACCTCAGAAACCCGTAGTACAGGGAGCTACACCTTC.